The text below deals with one TCR beta chain. Antigen specificity is unknown. The sample comes from a study of shared clonotypes between healthy human individuals. Study findings and constraints: Compared with clonotypes that all four donors shared, non-shared clonotypes had lower generation probabilities.

The V gene end was trimmed by 6 bases and the J gene end by 4 bases; junction bases not matched to a gene: 15. CDR1 and CDR2 (germline): MNHEY, SMNVEV (reference sequence). This CDR3 is built from 16 residues. Produced via immunoSEQ multiplex PCR; TCRdb's table is partial and in-frame only. The sample holds about 2.2 million clones, 93% seen once. The naive CD8 subset, CD45RO-negative cells positively selected for CCR7, excluded terminally differentiated effector memory CD45RA+ cells. This receptor was taken from a man younger than 35 in good health. Some clones in this sample may be carry-over from other donors' samples. The specimen was naive CD8+ T cells from PBMCs. This chain connects TRBV27 to TRBJ2-7; 7 nucleotides agree with TRBD1. The CDR3 bases are TGTGCCAGCAGCCAGGGACAGTGGGGCTCGGGGTACGAGCAGTACTTC. As protein: CASSQGQWGSGYEQYF.